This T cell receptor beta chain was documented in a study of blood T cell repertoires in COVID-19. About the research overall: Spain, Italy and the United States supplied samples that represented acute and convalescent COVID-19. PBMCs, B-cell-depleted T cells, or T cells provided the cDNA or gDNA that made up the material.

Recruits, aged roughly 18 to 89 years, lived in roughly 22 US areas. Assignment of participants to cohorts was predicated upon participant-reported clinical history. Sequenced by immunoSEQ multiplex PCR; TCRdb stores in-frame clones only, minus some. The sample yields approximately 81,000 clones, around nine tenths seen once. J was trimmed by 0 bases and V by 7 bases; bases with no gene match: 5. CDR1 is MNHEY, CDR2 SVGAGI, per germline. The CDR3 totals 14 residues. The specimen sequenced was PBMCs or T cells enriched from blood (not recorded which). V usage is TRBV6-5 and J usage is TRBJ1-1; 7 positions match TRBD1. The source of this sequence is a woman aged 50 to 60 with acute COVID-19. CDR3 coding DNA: TGTGCCAGCAACCGGGACAGAGTGAACACTGAAGCTTTCTTT. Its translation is CASNRDRVNTEAFF.